This T cell receptor beta chain originates from a study of blood T cell repertoires in COVID-19. Study information: Italy, Spain and the United States were the sources of the convalescent and acute COVID-19 samples.

Germline V gene sequence: CDR1 PRHDT, CDR2 FYEKMQ (reference sequence). V was shortened by 5 bases and J by 1 base, with 12 bases between the two germline ends. The CDR3 runs 15 residues. Per the authors' pipeline: Researchers report that nucleated cell counts were estimated from reference gene primer amplification. TCRdb's copy holds only in-frame clones and misses some; the assay was immunoSEQ multiplex PCR. The DNA was the basis for D and trimming; V, J and clone size are from that table. The sample consists of 200,000 to 300,000 clones, around nine tenths of them appearing once. This receptor was obtained from a woman aged 70 to 79 with active or convalescent COVID-19. Sequencing was carried out using peripheral blood. The chain couples TRBV13 to TRBJ1-3; a possible D gene is TRBD1 (6 bases). CDR3 protein: CASSAHRESGNTIYF. The DNA of the CDR3 is TGTGCCAGCAGCGCCCACAGGGAGTCTGGAAACACCATATATTTT.